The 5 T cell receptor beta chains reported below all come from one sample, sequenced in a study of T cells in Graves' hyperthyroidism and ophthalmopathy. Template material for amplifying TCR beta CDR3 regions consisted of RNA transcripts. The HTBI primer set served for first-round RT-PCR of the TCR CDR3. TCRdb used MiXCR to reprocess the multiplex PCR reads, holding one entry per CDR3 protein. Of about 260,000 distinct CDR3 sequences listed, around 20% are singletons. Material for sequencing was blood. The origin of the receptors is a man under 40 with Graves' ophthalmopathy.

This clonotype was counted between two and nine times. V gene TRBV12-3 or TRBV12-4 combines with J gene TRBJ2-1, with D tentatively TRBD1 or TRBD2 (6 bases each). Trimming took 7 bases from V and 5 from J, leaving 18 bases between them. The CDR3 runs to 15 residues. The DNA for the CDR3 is TGTGCCAGCACCCCGGGTGGGGGGCTACACAATGAGCAGTTCTTC. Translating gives CASTPGGGLHNEQFF.

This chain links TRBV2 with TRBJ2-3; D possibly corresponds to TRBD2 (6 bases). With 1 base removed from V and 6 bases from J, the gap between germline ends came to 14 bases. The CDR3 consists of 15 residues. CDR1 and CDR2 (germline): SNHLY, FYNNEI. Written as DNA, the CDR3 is TGTGCCAGCAGTGAAGTGGGACTTCCCTTGGATACGCAGTATTTT. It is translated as CASSEVGLPLDTQYF.

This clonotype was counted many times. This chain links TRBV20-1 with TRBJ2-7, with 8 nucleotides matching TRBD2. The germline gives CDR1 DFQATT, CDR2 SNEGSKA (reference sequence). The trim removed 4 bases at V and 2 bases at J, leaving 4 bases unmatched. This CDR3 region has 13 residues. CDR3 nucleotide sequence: TGCAGTGCTAAGGAAGCGGGGGCCTACGAGCAGTACTTC. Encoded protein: CSAKEAGAYEQYF.

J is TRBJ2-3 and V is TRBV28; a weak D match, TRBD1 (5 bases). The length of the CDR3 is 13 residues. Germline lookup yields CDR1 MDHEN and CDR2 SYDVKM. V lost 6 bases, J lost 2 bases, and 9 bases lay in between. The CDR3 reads CASSRQITDTQYF. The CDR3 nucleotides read TGTGCCAGCAGCCGACAGATCACAGATACGCAGTATTTT.

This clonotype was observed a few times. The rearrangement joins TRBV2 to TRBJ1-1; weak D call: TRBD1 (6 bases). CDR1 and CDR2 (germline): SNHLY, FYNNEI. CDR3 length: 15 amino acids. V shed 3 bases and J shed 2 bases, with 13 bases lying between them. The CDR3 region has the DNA TGTGCCAGCAGTGATCGGGACACCCTAAACACTGAAGCTTTCTTT. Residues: CASSDRDTLNTEAFF.